This T cell receptor beta chain is drawn from a study of beta chain features in type 1 diabetes (dated by TCRdb to the late 2010s). In the study overall: No differences in mean age, gender distribution, total cell number or subset yield were found between patients and healthy donors. Whereas all 30 or so donors provided naive and central memory subsets, regulatory and stem cell-like memory subsets were isolated from just 8 patients and about eight healthy donors. The study compared TCRB repertoires of sorted circulating CD4+ T cell subsets between recently diagnosed type 1 diabetes patients and matched healthy donors. A total of roughly 110 million sorted cells were examined across all samples, and the number of cells per subset was strongly correlated with RNA yield.

A single peripheral blood draw of about 120 mL on average was collected from each donor into heparinised tubes. A BD FACSAria II was used to sort naive, central memory, regulatory and stem cell-like memory CD4+ T cells with a panel that included CD45RO, CCR7, CD25, CD127, CD95 and CD27. All sorted populations exceeded 95% purity. PBMCs were separated immediately by Lymphoprep density gradient centrifugation and were stained directly, without being cultured. So that batch effects would be minimized, each experiment stained and sorted samples in pairs, pairing one healthy donor with one patient. Cut back by 4 bases and 6 bases, the V and J ends lie 12 bases apart. The germline V gene gives CDR1 as SGHRS and CDR2 as YFSETQ. Measured from the cysteine to the phenylalanine, the CDR3 is 13 residues long. Just CDR3 DNA is preserved here, 39 bases in frame from base 1. The entire amount of isolated RNA was reverse transcribed using the High Capacity cDNA Reverse Transcription Kit, so the sequenced TCRB transcripts were expressed ones. Naive, central memory and regulatory T cell samples underwent deep immunoSEQ sequencing, averaging about 3.57 million total reads per sample. Sorted cells were lysed in RLT buffer and RNA was extracted with DNase-treated RNeasy Micro or Mini kits, depending on cell number. To prevent cross-contamination, every cell subset was processed on its own, while patient and healthy donor samples were processed together. TCRB sequences were amplified from cDNA with the immunoSEQ multiplex PCR, producing 87-bp fragments spanning the CDR3 region. Sequencing of the amplicons was performed on the Illumina HiSeq platform. In the authors' own workflow: Synthetic template baselines were used to correct PCR bias computationally, reads within Hamming distance 2 were collapsed, and singletons that could not be merged were discarded. Reads were aligned against IMGT to assign V, D and J genes, CDR3 length and insertions or deletions at six rearrangement sites. Within each subset, clonotype counts were normalized to the number of sorted cells before true diversity and Gini coefficients were calculated with the tcR R package. The overlap coefficient, calculated on TCRB nucleotide sequences, was used to measure repertoire sharing. As a proxy for the pre-selection repertoire, out-of-frame TCRB sequences from naive cells were analyzed. TCRdb stores this immuneACCESS table with in-frame sequences only. Part of the clones is absent; in the studies checked, under half of the shortfall reflects unresolved V genes, and no reason is known for the rest. D and trimming were read from the DNA, whereas the V and J calls and clone size are those reported in that table. The sample table contains 680,000 or so clones; only one count was recorded for about 14% of them. The top ten clones comprise about 0.087% of the sample.

The research as a whole found: Because the HLA sub-analyses included only small numbers of individuals, any influence of HLA type on TCRB rearrangement was left unresolved. Sequencing cDNA rather than genomic DNA could over-represent highly expressing activated cells, although activation and CD3 levels did not differ between groups. PCR may preferentially amplify shorter templates, but because patient and control samples were amplified and corrected together, any resulting skew would affect both groups equally. Naive, central memory and regulatory TCRB repertoires appeared to be more similar among patients than among healthy donors. In all four CD4+ subsets, TCRB CDR3 length was moderately but significantly shorter in type 1 diabetes patients. Patients with type 1 diabetes made fewer insertions and deleted more nucleotides at VDJ recombination sites, implying thymic rearrangement abnormalities.

As regards this clone: Which antigen it targets is not known. Per-base quality was not reported, and no clone a single base away is much larger than it.

The sample was naive CD4+ T cells from blood. The cell subset or site tag for this specimen amounts to: true naive CD4+ T cells. The TCR comes from a man between 18 and 29 years old in good health. The chain couples TRBV5-1 to TRBJ2-3; TRBD2 is possibly the D segment (6 matching bases). The DNA sequence is as follows: TGCGCCAGCAGCGCGGAGGGCTTCGATACGCAGTATTTT. It translates as CASSAEGFDTQYF.